Each of the 15 T cell receptor beta chains below was sequenced from the same sample in a study of identical twins. TCRdb re-analysed the 5' RACE reads in MiXCR, keeping a single row per CDR3 protein. The data show about 1.7 million distinct CDR3 sequences, around 33% seen once. Sequences were obtained from cord blood. Every receptor here comes from a newborn girl in good health.

Written as DNA, the CDR3 is TGTGCCAGCATTACACCGGGACGGCCCTCCTACAATGAGCAGTACTTC. Encoded protein: CASITPGRPSYNEQYF. The chain combines TRBV28 with TRBJ2-1; D may be TRBD1 or TRBD2 (5 bases each). The last part of the DNA fits TRBJ2-7 better; the J call may be wrong. CDR3 length: 16 residues. CDR1 and CDR2 from the germline V gene are MDHEN and SYDVKM.

The chain uses TRBV29-1 and TRBJ2-2; perhaps TRBD1 as D (6 bases). Germline-derived CDR1 and CDR2 are SQVTM and ANQGSEA. Trimming stripped 2 bases from V and 4 bases from J, with 8 bases between. CDR3 size: 13 residues. The chain's CDR3 is CSVERDTTGELFF. CDR3 in DNA: TGCAGCGTTGAACGGGACACCACCGGGGAGCTGTTTTTT.

This clonotype was observed a handful of times. V gene TRBV7-9 combines with J gene TRBJ1-4; no definite D call. Trimming removed 3 bases from V and 0 bases from J, with 14 bases in between. From germline, CDR1 is SEHNR and CDR2 FQNEAQ (reference sequence). The CDR3 consists of 17 residues. The CDR3 loop is CASSFGRNGATNEKLFF. The CDR3 bases are TGTGCCAGCAGCTTCGGCAGGAATGGGGCAACTAATGAAAAACTGTTTTTT. The variable domain in full, with the rest retrieved from reference TRBV7-9 and TRBJ1-4, is DTGVSQNPRHKITKRGQNVTFRCDPISEHNRLYWYRQTLGQGPEFLTYFQNEAQLEKSRLLSDRFSAERPKGSFSTLEIQRTEQGDSAMYLCASSFGRNGATNEKLFFGSGTQLSVL.

In nucleotides, the CDR3 is TGTGCCAGCAGTCTTCAAACAGGGGGGTTGAGTGAAAAACTGTTTTTT. This encodes CASSLQTGGLSEKLFF. The chain combines TRBV7-2 with TRBJ1-4; 8 positions agree with TRBD1. The germline V gene encodes CDR1 SGHTA and CDR2 FQGNSA. This CDR3 has 16 amino acids. The V segment lost 6 bases and the J segment 7 bases; nucleotides outside the gene matches: 13.

CDR3 coding DNA: TGTGCCAGCAGCTTACCCCGTTACATAGCGATAACATACTCCTACAATGAGCAGTTCTTC. It encodes CASSLPRYIAITYSYNEQFF. V is TRBV7-2 and J is TRBJ2-1; D is perhaps TRBD2 (5 bases). Germline V gives CDR1 SGHTA, CDR2 FQGNSA. The V and J ends lost 2 bases and 0 bases respectively, with 23 bases between them. This CDR3 contains 20 residues.

The CDR3 loop reads CASSPADRGGNSPLHF. The CDR3 nucleotides read TGTGCCAGCAGTCCGGCGGATAGGGGGGGTAATTCACCCCTCCACTTT. The chain combines TRBV28 with TRBJ1-6, with a tentative D call TRBD1 (6 bases). Trimming removed 5 bases from V and 6 bases from J, with 17 bases in between. Germline CDR1 and CDR2: MDHEN and SYDVKM. This CDR3 is built from 16 residues.

This clonotype occurred a few times. The CDR3 reads CASSLPGLLNEKLFF. CDR3 in DNA: TGTGCCAGCAGTCTCCCGGGACTGCTTAATGAAAAACTGTTTTTT. The genes are TRBV12-3 or TRBV12-4 and TRBJ1-4, with D possibly being TRBD1 (5 bases). V lost 5 bases and J 4 bases, leaving 14 bases between the germline ends. This CDR3 is built from 15 residues.

Turning to this clonotype: One junction end does not reproduce the germline sequence, and a read error may be involved. The CDR3 region is CASSPEGRNSPPHF. The CDR3 DNA reads TGTGCCAGCAGCCCGGAGGGACGGAATTCACCCCCCCACTTT. The chain employs TRBV4-2 and TRBJ1-6; tentatively, D is TRBD1 (5 bases). CDR3 length equals 14 residues. Per germline, CDR1 LGHNA and CDR2 YNFKEQ.

In regard to this clonotype: Possible read error: a much larger clone is one base away. The chain combines TRBV28 with TRBJ2-7; no definite D call. Germline CDR1 MDHEN, CDR2 SYDVKM. With 2 bases removed from V and 7 bases from J, the gap between germline ends came to 18 bases. CDR3 size: 15 residues. Here the CDR3 reads CASSLTPSSYNEQYF. In nucleotides, the CDR3 is TGTGCCAGCAGTTTAACCCCCAGCTCCTACAATGAGCAGTACTTC.

This clonotype was seen repeatedly, ten times or more. The J gene is TRBJ2-7, the V gene TRBV14, with 9 bases that match TRBD2. Per the germline V gene, CDR1 is SGHDN and CDR2 is FVKESK. The CDR3 length is 14 residues. V lost 6 bases, J lost 3 bases, and 6 bases stayed unmatched. The CDR3 DNA is TGTGCCAGCAGTCCGGGACTAGCCAGCTACGAGCAGTACTTC. The encoded protein is CASSPGLASYEQYF.

This clonotype was seen a handful of times. The chain uses TRBV12-3 or TRBV12-4 and TRBJ1-5, with a possible D match to TRBD1 (6 bases). V was trimmed by 3 bases and J by 2 bases, leaving 26 bases between them. The CDR3 covers 20 residues. In DNA, the CDR3 is TGTGCCAGCAGTTTGGGTCTCATCACAGGGCTTGGAATCGGCAATCAGCCCCAGCATTTT. Encoded protein: CASSLGLITGLGIGNQPQHF.

The gene calls are TRBV24-1 and TRBJ2-1; 10 bases are a match to TRBD2. The germline V gene has CDR1 KGHDR and CDR2 SFDVKD. V lost 4 bases and J lost 4; bases outside the gene matches: 3. The CDR3 sequence is 15 residues long. The CDR3 here is CATSDGLAEYNEQFF. Written as DNA, the CDR3 is TGTGCCACCAGTGACGGACTAGCGGAATACAATGAGCAGTTCTTC.

This clonotype has just a few counts. J is TRBJ1-1 and V is TRBV10-3; 8 bases are a match to TRBD1. The length of the CDR3 is 15 residues. From germline, CDR1 is ENHRY and CDR2 SYGVKD. V dropped 6 bases and J dropped 4; count of bases not matched to a gene: 10. The CDR3 region has the DNA TGTGCCATCAGCATAGGAGGGACAGGATCCACTGAAGCTTTCTTT. This translates into CAISIGGTGSTEAFF.

This chain uses TRBV21-1 with TRBJ1-3; the table's D call, TRBD1, was not checked against the DNA. TRBV21-1 is annotated as a pseudogene. The CDR3 contains 16 residues. The DNA of the CDR3 is TGTGCCAGCAGCAAAGTTGGGGGACAGGGAGGAAACACCATATATTTT. Amino acids: CASSKVGGQGGNTIYF.

The chain has TRBV7-2 and TRBJ2-5, with 10 positions matching TRBD2. TRBJ2-7 matches the DNA end more closely, so the J call is doubtful. The CDR3 spans 17 residues. Per the germline V gene, CDR1 is SGHTA and CDR2 is FQGNSA. CDR3 residues: CASSLGVSGRLSYEQYF. Written as DNA, the CDR3 is TGTGCCAGCAGCTTAGGGGTTAGCGGGAGGCTCTCCTACGAGCAGTACTTC.